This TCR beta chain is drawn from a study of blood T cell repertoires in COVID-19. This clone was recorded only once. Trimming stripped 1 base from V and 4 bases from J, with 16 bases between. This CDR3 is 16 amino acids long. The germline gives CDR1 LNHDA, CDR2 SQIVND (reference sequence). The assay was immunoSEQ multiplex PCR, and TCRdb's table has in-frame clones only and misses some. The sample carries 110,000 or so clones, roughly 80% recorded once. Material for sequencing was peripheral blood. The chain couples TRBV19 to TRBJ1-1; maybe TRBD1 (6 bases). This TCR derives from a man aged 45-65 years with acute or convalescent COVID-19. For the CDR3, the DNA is TGTGCCAGTAGTATAGTCTCAGGGGCCCTCTTCACTGAAGCTTTCTTT. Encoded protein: CASSIVSGALFTEAFF.